The clone carrying this T cell receptor (beta chain) turned up a few times. This entry is derived from a study of blood T cell repertoires in COVID-19. As for the study in general: Some COVID-19 samples were acute and others convalescent; all came from the United States, Italy and Spain. T cells, B-cell-depleted T cells, or PBMCs provided the cDNA or gDNA that served as material.

The V segment lost 1 base and the J segment 2 bases; nucleotides outside the gene matches: 16. Germline loops: CDR1 SGHDT, CDR2 YYEEEE. CDR3 length: 19 amino acids. Original data processing: Estimates of nucleated cell counts were drawn from the amplification of reference gene primers. Assay: immunoSEQ multiplex PCR; the TCRdb copy retains only in-frame clones and omits some. V and J calls and clone size are given by that table; D and trimming were obtained from the DNA. Of more than 95,000 clones in the sample, roughly 72% were seen once. The receptor comes from a man aged 60-69 years with acute or convalescent COVID-19. V is TRBV5-6 and J is TRBJ2-7; 9 bases match TRBD2. Sequenced: peripheral blood. CDR3 bases: TGTGCCAGCAGCTTGAGAACAGCGATGGGACTAGCCGAAACCTACGAGCAGTACTTC. This translates into CASSLRTAMGLAETYEQYF.